These 31 T cell receptor beta chains were all obtained from the same sample, sequenced in a study of blood T cell repertoires in COVID-19. TCRdb keeps only in-frame clones here, not all; method: immunoSEQ multiplex PCR. The table records 180,000 or so clones, 90% of them present only once. The sample comprised peripheral blood. These receptors all come from a man aged 50-59 years with acute or convalescent COVID-19.

The gene calls are TRBV25-1 and TRBJ1-6; D ambiguous. CDR1 MGHDK and CDR2 SYGVNS come from the germline V gene. V lost 5 bases and J lost 9, with 8 bases in between. This CDR3 region has 12 residues. CDR3 protein: CASSFPRSPLHF. DNA for the CDR3: TGTGCCAGCAGTTTCCCTCGTTCACCCCTCCACTTT.

The V call is TRBV7-2, the J call TRBJ1-1; 9 positions match TRBD1. Germline assignment: CDR1 SGHTA and CDR2 FQGNSA. V shed 6 bases and J 7 bases; nucleotides not matched to a gene: 6. This CDR3 is built from 13 residues. Here the CDR3 DNA reads TGTGCCAGCAGTTTCGGACAGGGGCTTGAAGCTTTCTTT. It specifies CASSFGQGLEAFF.

The chain recombines TRBV18 with TRBJ1-5; 7 bases line up with TRBD1. CDR3 length: 13 residues. Unmatched junction bases numbered 0, after V lost 3 bases and J lost 4 bases. Germline V gives CDR1 KGHSH, CDR2 LQKENI. CDR3 loop: CASSPGQNQPQHF. CDR3 in DNA: TGTGCCAGCTCACCGGGACAGAATCAGCCCCAGCATTTT.

The CDR3 sequence is CASSPSSGRPTQYF. The CDR3 DNA follows: TGTGCCAGCAGCCCCTCTAGCGGGAGACCTACGCAGTATTTT. This chain uses TRBV7-8 with TRBJ2-3; 10 bases are a match to TRBD2. The CDR3 is made up of 14 amino acids. CDR1 SGHVS and CDR2 FQNEAQ come from the germline V gene. V was pared by 5 bases and J by 8 bases, with 7 bases of the junction left unmatched. The whole variable domain, filled in from reference TRBV7-8 and TRBJ2-3, reads GAGVSQSPRYKVAKRGQDVALRCDPISGHVSLFWYQQALGQGPEFLTYFQNEAQLDKSGLPSDRFFAERPEGSVSTLKIQRTQQEDSAVYLCASSPSSGRPTQYFGPGTRLTVL.

The V gene is TRBV28, the J gene TRBJ1-1; D perhaps matches TRBD1 (6 bases). The CDR3 totals 13 residues. Trimming shortened V by 5 bases and J by 3 bases, and 10 bases separated the two germline ends. Per the germline V gene, CDR1 is MDHEN and CDR2 is SYDVKM. DNA for the CDR3: TGTGCCAGCAGTACGCCAGGGGACACTGAAGCTTTCTTT. Translation gives CASSTPGDTEAFF.

V and J are TRBV11-3 and TRBJ2-1, with 10 bases aligning to TRBD2. With 1 base clipped from V and 5 bases from J, the junction kept 5 bases outside the gene matches. CDR3 length: 16 residues. Germline V gene lookup returns CDR1 SGHNT and CDR2 YENEEA. The CDR3 here is CASSLGGAGGNNEQFF. The CDR3 nucleotides are TGTGCCAGCAGCTTAGGAGGAGCGGGGGGGAACAATGAGCAGTTCTTC.

The rearrangement links TRBV5-5 to TRBJ2-2; perhaps TRBD1 as D (5 bases). Trimming pared 0 bases from V and 5 bases from J, leaving 14 bases between. Germline V lookup: CDR1 SGHKS, CDR2 YYEKEE (reference sequence). This CDR3 contains 16 residues. The CDR3: CASSLARSGLTGELFF. The CDR3 coding sequence is TGTGCCAGCAGCTTGGCCAGATCAGGGTTGACCGGGGAGCTGTTTTTT. Drawing the rest from reference TRBV5-5 and TRBJ2-2, the complete variable domain is DAGVTQSPTHLIKTRGQQVTLRCSPISGHKSVSWYQQVLGQGPQFIFQYYEKEERGRGNFPDRFSARQFPNYSSELNVNALLLGDSALYLCASSLARSGLTGELFFGEGSRLTVL.

This sequence joins TRBV2 and TRBJ1-1; 7 bases are shared with TRBD1. The CDR3 is 14 residues long. Germline CDR1 SNHLY, CDR2 FYNNEI. After removal of 5 bases from V and 5 bases from J, the junction contained 8 bases not matched to a gene. The CDR3 bases are TGTGCCAGCAGTAGCCGTGAGGGGGCAACTGAAGCTTTCTTT. As protein: CASSSREGATEAFF.

The chain is built from TRBV27 and TRBJ1-2; a possible D gene is TRBD1 (5 bases). The CDR3 consists of 14 residues. The ends were cut back, 4 bases at V and 5 bases at J, with 14 bases in the middle. Germline CDR1 is MNHEY and CDR2 is SMNVEV (reference sequence). This CDR3 is CASSSGNKQYGYTF. The CDR3 nucleotides read TGTGCCAGCAGTTCAGGGAACAAACAGTATGGCTACACCTTC.

This chain connects TRBV6-1 to TRBJ2-7, with 7 bases that match TRBD1. Trimming removed 3 bases from V and 13 bases from J; junction bases left unmatched: 15. Germline V gives CDR1 MNHNS, CDR2 SASEGT. This CDR3 comprises 14 residues. The CDR3 DNA follows: TGTGCCAGCAGTGAGGAGGTCCCGTTGGGACAGACATACTTC. Translating it yields CASSEEVPLGQTYF.

V and J are TRBV27 and TRBJ1-2; possibly TRBD1 for D (6 bases). CDR3 length equals 13 residues. The germline gives CDR1 MNHEY, CDR2 SMNVEV (reference sequence). With 5 bases removed from V and 2 bases from J, the gap between germline ends came to 9 bases. CDR3 amino acids: CASSPGQNYGYTF. The CDR3 DNA reads as TGTGCCAGCAGTCCAGGACAGAACTATGGCTACACCTTC.

V and J are TRBV4-3 and TRBJ2-1; TRBD2 might be the D (6 bases). Germline CDR1 reads LGHNA; CDR2 reads YSLEER. V dropped 1 base and J dropped 3 bases, with 10 bases sitting between them. This CDR3 is built from 15 residues. The CDR3 region is CASSQGPEGYNEQFF. The CDR3 nucleotides read TGCGCCAGCAGCCAAGGCCCGGAGGGCTACAATGAGCAGTTCTTC.

The chain links TRBV18 to TRBJ2-2; D is uncertain. The CDR3 runs 14 residues. Trimming stripped 3 bases from V and 7 bases from J, with 12 bases between. The germline V gene encodes CDR1 KGHSH and CDR2 LQKENI. CDR3 coding DNA: TGTGCCAGCTCACCGCCTAATAAAGACGGGGAGCTGTTTTTT. It translates to CASSPPNKDGELFF.

The chain uses TRBV6-2 or TRBV6-3 and TRBJ1-1; D is unresolved. V lost 4 bases and J lost 5, with 8 bases in between. This CDR3 is built from 12 residues. Germline V gene data show CDR1 as MNHEY and CDR2 as SVGEGT. CDR3 bases: TGTGCCAGCAGTTTTGCGAATACTGAAGCTTTCTTT. It codes for CASSFANTEAFF.

CDR3 DNA sequence: TGCGCCAGCAGCCAAGACGGACACGCCTACAATGAGCAGTTCTTC. Its translation: CASSQDGHAYNEQFF. V gene TRBV4-3 combines with J gene TRBJ2-1, with D maybe TRBD1 (5 bases). The CDR3 is made up of 15 amino acids. Germline V gene sequence: CDR1 LGHNA, CDR2 YSLEER. Trimming cost V 0 bases and J 2 bases, with 8 bases left between them.

The chain combines TRBV15 with TRBJ2-1; weak D call: TRBD2 (5 bases). CDR1 and CDR2 from the germline V gene are LNHNV and YYDKDF (reference sequence). V was pared by 0 bases and J by 7 bases, with 13 bases between. This CDR3 has 15 residues. The CDR3 DNA is TGTGCCACCAGCAGAGATCCAGGAGGTCCGAATGAGCAGTTCTTC. Amino acid sequence: CATSRDPGGPNEQFF.

This chain links TRBV30 with TRBJ1-2, with 7 bases lining up with TRBD1. The CDR3 has 12 residues. Germline loops: CDR1 GTSNPN, CDR2 SVGIG (reference sequence). Unmatched junction bases numbered 11, after V lost 8 bases and J lost 8 bases. The CDR3 DNA is TGTGCCCGGACACAGGGGACACGAGGCTACACCTTC. Translated, it gives CARTQGTRGYTF.

The chain uses TRBV2 and TRBJ2-2; D perhaps matches TRBD1 (5 bases). Germline V gives CDR1 SNHLY, CDR2 FYNNEI. V was trimmed by 8 bases and J by 4 bases, leaving 20 bases between them. The CDR3 runs to 16 residues. In DNA form, the CDR3 reads TGTGCCAGCCAGCTTGGACAAACAAGGGGCACCGGGGAGCTGTTTTTT. It encodes CASQLGQTRGTGELFF.

The chain employs TRBV4-1 and TRBJ1-6, with 8 bases that match TRBD1. The CDR3 consists of 15 residues. Germline assignment: CDR1 MGHRA and CDR2 YSYEKL. V was clipped by 2 bases and J by 5 bases; unmatched bases: 2. This chain's CDR3 is CASSQTGQDNSPLHF. In DNA, the CDR3 is TGCGCCAGCAGCCAAACGGGACAGGATAATTCACCCCTCCACTTT.

V is TRBV29-1 and J is TRBJ1-4, with D hard to call. Germline CDR1 is SQVTM and CDR2 is ANQGSEA. V shed 6 bases and J shed 3 bases, with 11 bases lying between them. The CDR3 covers 13 residues. The CDR3 region has the DNA TGCAGCGTCTGGGTGAGGGCTAATGAAAAACTGTTTTTT. Translated, it gives CSVWVRANEKLFF.

This CDR3 is CASSYSNQNRNTIYF. The CDR3, as DNA: TGTGCCAGCAGTTACTCGAATCAGAACAGAAACACCATATATTTT. The V call is TRBV6-6, the J call TRBJ1-3; the D is unclear. Trimming removed 0 bases at V and 5 bases at J, with 11 bases between. The CDR3 extends over 15 amino acids. Per the germline V gene, CDR1 is MNHNY and CDR2 is SVGAGI (reference sequence).

This rearrangement joins TRBV9 to TRBJ1-1; no clear D gene. Between the trimmed V and J ends, which lost 2 bases and 0 bases, there was a span of 8 bases. The CDR3 runs to 14 residues. Looked up from germline, CDR1 is SGDLS and CDR2 is YYNGEE. The CDR3 DNA follows: TGTGCCAGCAGCGTCCAGGCCATGAACACTGAAGCTTTCTTT. Translated, it gives CASSVQAMNTEAFF.

This chain connects TRBV7-9 to TRBJ2-4; D might be TRBD2 (6 bases). Trimming shortened V by 5 bases and J by 0 bases, and 14 bases separated the two germline ends. Germline V lookup: CDR1 SEHNR, CDR2 FQNEAQ (reference sequence). This CDR3 has 16 amino acids. CDR3 nucleotides: TGTGCCAGCAGCCTTGGGGCGGGGATAGCCAAAAACATTCAGTACTTC. Its protein is CASSLGAGIAKNIQYF.

CDR3 loop: CASSLMVAGVAVRQTQYF. Written as DNA, the CDR3 is TGTGCCAGCAGCTTAATGGTAGCGGGAGTTGCGGTACGGCAGACCCAGTACTTC. V gene TRBV7-6 combines with J gene TRBJ2-5, with TRBD2 matching over 9 bases. Germline-derived CDR1 and CDR2 are SGHVS and FNYEAQ. Losses at the gene ends were 2 bases for V and 6 bases for J; bases not matched to a gene: 16. This CDR3 comprises 18 residues.

This clone has more than one count but fewer than ten. This rearrangement joins TRBV7-9 to TRBJ1-4; D may be TRBD1 (5 bases). Trimming removed 5 bases at V and 4 bases at J, with 11 bases between. The length of the CDR3 is 14 residues. Germline loops: CDR1 SEHNR, CDR2 FQNEAQ (reference sequence). The chain's CDR3 is CASSKRQHNEKLFF. DNA for the CDR3: TGTGCCAGCAGCAAGAGACAGCATAATGAAAAACTGTTTTTT.

This clone was found once. The chain carries TRBV25-1 and TRBJ1-4, with TRBD1 matching 8 bases. Trimming removed 7 bases from V and 7 bases from J; junction bases left unmatched: 11. The CDR3 sequence is 15 residues long. Germline V gene lookup returns CDR1 MGHDK and CDR2 SYGVNS. CDR3 loop: CASTPPAGGFEKLFF. The CDR3 bases are TGTGCCAGCACCCCGCCGGCAGGGGGCTTTGAAAAACTGTTTTTT.

The chain combines TRBV7-2 with TRBJ1-1; D perhaps matches TRBD1 (5 bases). CDR3 size: 14 residues. The V gene lost 6 bases and the J gene lost 4 bases, with 15 bases spanning the gap. Germline V gene data show CDR1 as SGHTA and CDR2 as FQGNSA. The CDR3 DNA sequence: TGTGCCAGCAGGGATGACAGTGGTATCACTGAAGCTTTCTTT. Protein sequence: CASRDDSGITEAFF.

This clone occurred once. V gene TRBV2 combines with J gene TRBJ2-5; D perhaps matches TRBD2 (5 bases). The CDR3 runs 12 residues. Germline assignment: CDR1 SNHLY and CDR2 FYNNEI. The V end was cut by 2 bases, the J end by 5 bases, with 6 bases between. CDR3 sequence (DNA): TGTGCCAGCAGTGAACAGCGGGAGACCCAGTACTTC. This gives the protein CASSEQRETQYF.

CDR3 sequence reads: CASSDTSLAIDEQFF. CDR3 sequence (DNA): TGTGCCAGCAGTGATACTTCACTAGCGATCGATGAGCAGTTCTTC. The chain has TRBV25-1 and TRBJ2-1, with 7 bases matching TRBD2. V lost 3 bases, J lost 8 bases, and 10 bases stayed unmatched. Germline V gives CDR1 MGHDK, CDR2 SYGVNS. This CDR3 is built from 15 residues. Combining the CDR3 with reference TRBV25-1 and TRBJ2-1 gives the whole variable domain EADIYQTPRYLVIGTGKKITLECSQTMGHDKMYWYQQDPGMELHLIHYSYGVNSTEKGDLSSESTVSRIRTEHFPLTLESARPSHTSQYLCASSDTSLAIDEQFFGPGTRLTVL.

V and J are TRBV7-9 and TRBJ1-1; TRBD1 aligns across 7 bases. From germline, CDR1 is SEHNR and CDR2 FQNEAQ (reference sequence). The V segment lost 5 bases and the J segment 1 base; nucleotides outside the gene matches: 7. The CDR3 sequence is 15 residues long. The CDR3 sequence: CASSPRTGANTEAFF. As DNA, the CDR3 is TGTGCCAGCAGCCCCCGAACAGGGGCGAACACTGAAGCTTTCTTT.

The chain uses TRBV27 and TRBJ2-7; 7 bases match TRBD1. From germline, CDR1 is MNHEY and CDR2 SMNVEV (reference sequence). This CDR3 is 14 amino acids long. J lost 1 base, V lost 6 bases, and 6 bases had no gene match. DNA for the CDR3: TGTGCCAGCAGATCTACAGGGGTTTCCTACGAGCAGTACTTC. It specifies CASRSTGVSYEQYF.